This T cell receptor (beta chain) was recorded in a study of cytotoxic CD8 clonotypes in ibrutinib-treated CLL (dated by TCRdb to the early 2020s). Regarding the research as a whole: The cohort had about a dozen relapsed/refractory and some 15 treatment-naive patients; 17 to 18 were IGHV unmutated. Partial responses were observed in 24 patients and complete responses in 2; after a median follow-up of around 68 months, remission was maintained in 15 or so patients and progression was observed in some twelve. Response samples were obtained after a median of around 11 months of treatment, with a range of roughly 6 to 40 months. Samples averaged approximately 260,000 productive templates and some 96,000 productive rearrangements. Longitudinal samples were obtainable from about 30% of the 86 participants in the trial. Cryopreserved peripheral blood mononuclear cells were collected at three points: before therapy, at response, and at either sustained remission or disease progression. All remission and progressive disease samples were collected while patients were still receiving ibrutinib. On the study overall, not on this receptor specifically: At baseline, clonality was higher than in age-matched healthy donors and showed a strong correlation with circulating CD8+ T-cell counts. Public clonotypes were found to be uncommon and were observed to contract or remain stable during treatment; the increase in clonality was shown to reflect expansion of private clonotypes at ibrutinib response. At ibrutinib response clonality went up, during sustained remission it held steady, and at progression it dropped back toward baseline. Sustained-remission and progressing patients did not have matched sampling times, and lymph node repertoires were not examined.

Remarks on this clone: No antigen is known for it. No much larger clone is present one base from it, and per-base qualities are unavailable.

In light of the paper, this sample's time point label describes: more than 10 months on ibrutinib. For TCR beta library preparation, about 2 micrograms of genomic DNA was extracted from cryopreserved PBMCs. Longitudinal blood samples from CLL patients receiving ibrutinib monotherapy were subjected to high-throughput TCR beta sequencing. Patients were enrolled in a phase 2 open-label single-center ibrutinib monotherapy trial. The goal of deep resolution MiSeq sequencing was a depth between 1 in 1 million and 1 in 200,000 T cells, and coverage averaged 10x per clonotype. The immunoSEQ hsTCRB Kit was used to generate the TCR beta libraries. The paper's processing steps were these. The data were analyzed with ImmunoSEQ Analyzer and ImmunoSEQ Data Assistant, and V, D and J gene assignments followed IMGT definitions. Clonality, which ranges from 0 to 1, was calculated by subtracting the normalized Shannon entropy of productive rearrangement frequencies from one. Only overrepresented clonotypes making up at least 0.05% of the repertoire of each patient were included in the public clonotype analysis. More than ten repertoires from age-matched healthy donors, obtained from immuneACCESS, served as clonality controls. Held by TCRdb, this immuneACCESS table contains in-frame sequences only and omits some clones. Under half of the omission traces to an unresolved V gene where checked; the cause of the rest is unknown. V and J calls and clone size follow that table, whereas D and trimming were derived from the DNA. This sample holds some 46,000 clones; 60% to 75% were observed only once. The top ten hold approximately 13% of the sample.

CDR1 and CDR2, per the germline V gene, are SGDLS and YYNGEE. V sheds 2 bases and J sheds 1 base, leaving 6 bases between their ends. The CDR3, cysteine through phenylalanine, is 14 amino acids long. The DNA shown is the 42-base CDR3, in frame from base 1. The receptor's source is a human donor with chronic lymphocytic leukemia. The sequenced sample was PBMCs, obtained after 12 months of ibrutinib treatment. The rearranged segments are TRBV9 and TRBJ2-2; TRBD1 might be the D gene, on 5 matching bases. The DNA reads as follows: TGTGCCAGCAGCGTTACAGGGAACACCGGGGAGCTGTTTTTT. Its amino acids are CASSVTGNTGELFF.